This is a list of T cell receptor beta chains from one sample in a study of neurological immune-mediated disorders. TCRdb called the 5' RACE reads again in MiXCR, with one record for every CDR3 protein. Among some 16,000 distinct CDR3 sequences listed, approximately 9.1% were seen once. Specimen: CD8+ T cells from blood. Receptors were obtained from a man aged 45 to 65 in good health. CDR3s include the opening cysteine and the closing phenylalanine or tryptophan. Fields, in order: CDR3 protein, CDR3 DNA, D gene, J gene, V gene, clone size. The D gene is left open where the match is weak. The size field is filled for only some rows; it gives once, few, many or a size class.

CDR3 protein: CASSQGGWSGSYEQYF; CDR3 DNA: TGTGCCAGCAGCCAAGGGGGGTGGTCTGGCTCCTACGAGCAGTACTTC; D gene: NA; J gene: TRBJ2-7; V gene: TRBV4-2; clone size: many
CDR3 protein: CASSLVVYEQYF; CDR3 DNA: TGTGCCAGCAGCCTCGTTGTCTACGAGCAGTACTTC; D gene: NA; J gene: TRBJ2-7; V gene: TRBV6-2/TRBV6-3; clone size: many
CDR3 protein: CASSLVKQAGQYF; CDR3 DNA: TGTGCCAGCAGCTTAGTTAAACAGGCCGGCCAGTACTTC; D gene: NA; J gene: TRBJ2-5; V gene: TRBV7-8; clone size: many
CDR3 protein: CASSEGEQYF; CDR3 DNA: TGTGCCAGCAGTGAAGGCGAGCAGTACTTC; D gene: NA; J gene: TRBJ2-7; V gene: TRBV2; clone size: many
CDR3 protein: CASSRQATNEKLFF; CDR3 DNA: TGTGCCAGCAGCAGACAGGCGACTAATGAAAAACTGTTTTTT; D gene: NA; J gene: TRBJ1-4; V gene: TRBV11-3; clone size: many
CDR3 protein: CASSLGVGANNEQFF; CDR3 DNA: TGTGCCAGCAGCTTAGGTGTGGGGGCAAACAATGAGCAGTTCTTC; D gene: NA; J gene: TRBJ2-1; V gene: TRBV11-2; clone size: medium-sized
CDR3 protein: CASSLEGANTGELFF; CDR3 DNA: TGTGCCAGCAGCTTAGAGGGGGCGAACACCGGGGAGCTGTTTTTT; D gene: NA; J gene: TRBJ2-2; V gene: TRBV13; clone size: NA
CDR3 protein: CASSLAWDTGELFF; CDR3 DNA: TGTGCCAGCAGCTTGGCATGGGACACCGGGGAGCTGTTTTTT; D gene: NA; J gene: TRBJ2-2; V gene: TRBV5-8; clone size: many
CDR3 protein: CASSEPARASQPQHF; CDR3 DNA: TGTGCCAGCAGTGAACCCGCCCGGGCGAGTCAGCCCCAGCATTTT; D gene: NA; J gene: TRBJ1-5; V gene: TRBV6-1; clone size: many
CDR3 protein: CASSYSLAGDTQYF; CDR3 DNA: TGTGCCAGCAGTTACTCACTAGCCGGGGATACGCAGTATTTT; D gene: NA; J gene: TRBJ2-3; V gene: TRBV6-5; clone size: many
CDR3 protein: CAISEAGIAYEQYF; CDR3 DNA: TGTGCCATCAGTGAGGCAGGGATCGCCTACGAGCAGTACTTC; D gene: NA; J gene: TRBJ2-7; V gene: TRBV10-3; clone size: NA
CDR3 protein: CASSGPGQGFYEQYF; CDR3 DNA: TGCGCCAGCAGCGGTCCGGGACAGGGGTTCTACGAGCAGTACTTC; D gene: TRBD1; J gene: TRBJ2-7; V gene: TRBV4-1; clone size: many
CDR3 protein: CSATALAYEQYF; CDR3 DNA: TGCAGTGCTACCGCGTTGGCCTACGAGCAGTACTTC; D gene: NA; J gene: TRBJ2-7; V gene: TRBV20-1; clone size: many
CDR3 protein: CASSEMSEQYF; CDR3 DNA: TGCGCCAGCAGTGAGATGTCCGAGCAGTACTTC; D gene: NA; J gene: TRBJ2-7; V gene: TRBV10-1; clone size: many
CDR3 protein: CASSDVGSRQPQHF; CDR3 DNA: TGCGCCAGCAGTGATGTGGGTTCGCGTCAGCCCCAGCATTTT; D gene: NA; J gene: TRBJ1-5; V gene: TRBV10-2; clone size: many
CDR3 protein: CASSYSEVEAFF; CDR3 DNA: TGTGCCAGCAGTTACTCGGAAGTAGAAGCTTTCTTT; D gene: NA; J gene: TRBJ1-1; V gene: TRBV6-6; clone size: many
CDR3 protein: CASSFRGRGDTQYF; CDR3 DNA: TGCGCCAGCAGCTTCCGCGGGAGGGGGGATACGCAGTATTTT; D gene: TRBD2; J gene: TRBJ2-3; V gene: TRBV5-1; clone size: many
CDR3 protein: CASSFGSSRGAEQFF; CDR3 DNA: TGTGCCAGCAGCTTCGGGAGCTCCCGGGGAGCGGAGCAGTTCTTC; D gene: NA; J gene: TRBJ2-1; V gene: TRBV11-2; clone size: many
CDR3 protein: CAIRMGQGNDEQYF; CDR3 DNA: TGTGCCATCAGAATGGGACAGGGAAACGACGAGCAGTACTTC; D gene: TRBD1; J gene: TRBJ2-7; V gene: TRBV10-3; clone size: many
CDR3 protein: CASSIIASSYEQYF; CDR3 DNA: TGTGCCAGTAGTATAATAGCGAGCTCCTACGAGCAGTACTTC; D gene: NA; J gene: TRBJ2-7; V gene: TRBV19; clone size: NA
CDR3 protein: CASTGGQGTYEQYF; CDR3 DNA: TGTGCCAGCACCGGGGGACAGGGAACCTACGAGCAGTACTTC; D gene: TRBD1; J gene: TRBJ2-7; V gene: TRBV27; clone size: many
CDR3 protein: CSARTGTDTQYF; CDR3 DNA: TGCAGTGCTAGAACAGGGACTGATACGCAGTATTTT; D gene: NA; J gene: TRBJ2-3; V gene: TRBV20-1; clone size: many
CDR3 protein: CSVGLALNFAYETQYF; CDR3 DNA: TGCAGCGTTGGACTAGCGTTGAATTTTGCCTACGAGACCCAGTACTTC; D gene: TRBD2; J gene: TRBJ2-5; V gene: TRBV29-1; clone size: many